This T cell receptor beta chain came from a study of regulatory T cells in long-lasting Graves disease. Study-level background: Persistent cases took antithyroid drugs over 5 years and stayed TSH receptor antibody positive.

Remarks on this clonotype: No antigen is known for it.

CDR3 regions were amplified by Arm-PCR using iRepertoire HTBI primers to build TCR beta libraries. A single record per CDR3 protein comes from TCRdb applying MiXCR to the multiplex PCR reads. In the table there are 600,000 to 850,000 distinct CDR3 sequences, about 32% of which are singletons. Unmatched junction bases numbered 7, after V lost 6 bases and J lost 6 bases. The germline V gene has CDR1 SQVTM and CDR2 ANQGSEA. The CDR3 contains 14 residues. Study findings and constraints: Persistent disease was associated with favored TRBV28 usage and with favored use of TRBJ1-2 and TRBJ2-5. Relative to new patients (roughly 970), persistent patients exhibited greater sharing of public clonotypes (approximately 2,700).

As for time point: persistent/refractory GD, antithyroid drugs over 5 years with positive TRAb. Construction of the TCR library relied on RNA isolated from PBMCs. The chain carries TRBV29-1 and TRBJ2-1; 11 nucleotides match TRBD2. The clonotype comes from a female donor with Graves disease. Sequenced material: peripheral blood mononuclear cells (PBMCs), taken when the disease was refractory, from a patient treated with antithyroid drugs. The CDR3, as DNA: TGCAGCGTCACTAAACTAGCGGGAGCCAATGAGCAGTTCTTC. It translates to CSVTKLAGANEQFF.